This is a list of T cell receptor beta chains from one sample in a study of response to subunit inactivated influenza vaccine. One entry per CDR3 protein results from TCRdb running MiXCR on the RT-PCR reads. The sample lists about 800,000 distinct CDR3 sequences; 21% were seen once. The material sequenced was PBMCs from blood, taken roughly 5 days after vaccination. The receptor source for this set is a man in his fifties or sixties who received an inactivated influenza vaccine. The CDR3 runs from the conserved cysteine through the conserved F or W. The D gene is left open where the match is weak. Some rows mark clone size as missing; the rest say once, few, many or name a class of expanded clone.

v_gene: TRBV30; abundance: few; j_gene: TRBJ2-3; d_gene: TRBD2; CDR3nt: TGTGCCTGGATCGGGCTAGCGGGAGAATATTCGGATACGCAGTATTTT; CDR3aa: CAWIGLAGEYSDTQYF
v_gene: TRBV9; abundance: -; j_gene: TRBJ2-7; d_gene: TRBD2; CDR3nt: TGTGCCAGCAGCGTAGATAGCGGGAGTACCTACGAGCAGTACTTC; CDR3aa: CASSVDSGSTYEQYF
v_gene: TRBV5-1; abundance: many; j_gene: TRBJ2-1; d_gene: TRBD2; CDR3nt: TGCGCCAGTAATAGCGGGGGGACCTACAATGAGCAGTTCTTC; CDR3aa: CASNSGGTYNEQFF
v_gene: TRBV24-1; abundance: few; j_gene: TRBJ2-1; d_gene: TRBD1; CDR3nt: TGTGCCACCAGTAGACAGGGAAGGACCTACAATGAGCAGTTCTTC; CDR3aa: CATSRQGRTYNEQFF
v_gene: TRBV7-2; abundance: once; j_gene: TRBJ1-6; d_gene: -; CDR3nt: TGTGCCAGCAGCTTAGAGTCGGCCCCACCCCTCCACTTT; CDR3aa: CASSLESAPPLHF
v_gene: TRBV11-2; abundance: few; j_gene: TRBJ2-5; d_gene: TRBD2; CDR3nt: TGTGCCAGCAGCTTATCTCCGGGACTAGCGGGAGAAGAGACCCAGTACTTC; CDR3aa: CASSLSPGLAGEETQYF
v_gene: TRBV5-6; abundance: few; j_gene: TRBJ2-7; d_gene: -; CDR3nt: TGTGCCAGCAGCTTAAGGGCCTTATCGCGCTCCGAGCAGTACTTC; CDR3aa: CASSLRALSRSEQYF
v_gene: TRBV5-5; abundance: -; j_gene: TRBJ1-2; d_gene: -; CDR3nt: TGTGCCAGCAGCTTAAGTTCGGATACTACCTATGGCTACACCTTC; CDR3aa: CASSLSSDTTYGYTF
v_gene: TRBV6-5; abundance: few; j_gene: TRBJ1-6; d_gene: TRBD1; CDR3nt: TGTGCCAGCAGTTACTCACAGGGGGCCTCACCCCTCCACTTT; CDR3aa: CASSYSQGASPLHF
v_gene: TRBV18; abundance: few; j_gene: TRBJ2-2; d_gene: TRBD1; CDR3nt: TGTGCCAGCTCACCCAGAGGGGGCGCGACCGGGGAGCTGTTTTTT; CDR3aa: CASSPRGGATGELFF
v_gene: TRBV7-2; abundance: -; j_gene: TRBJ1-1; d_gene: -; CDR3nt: TGTGCCAGCAGCGCCACAGGGACCGGGGGCACTGAAGCTTTCTTT; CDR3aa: CASSATGTGGTEAFF
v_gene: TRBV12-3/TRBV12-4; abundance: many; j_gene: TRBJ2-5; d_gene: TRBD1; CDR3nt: TGTGCCAGCAGCCCCGGGACAGGGGGCATGGAGACCCAGTACTTC; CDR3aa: CASSPGTGGMETQYF
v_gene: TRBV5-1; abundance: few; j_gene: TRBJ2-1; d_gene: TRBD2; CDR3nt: TGCGCCAGCAGCTCGACTAGCGGGCGCTACAATGAGCAGTTCTTC; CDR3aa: CASSSTSGRYNEQFF
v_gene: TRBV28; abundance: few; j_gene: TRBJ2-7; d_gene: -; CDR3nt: TGTGCCAGCAGTTTAGAGCCCGCGCTAGTATACTTC; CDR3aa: CASSLEPALVYF
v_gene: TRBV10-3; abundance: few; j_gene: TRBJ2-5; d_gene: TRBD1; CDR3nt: TGTGCCATCGGGACAGTTCAAGAGACCCAGTACTTC; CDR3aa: CAIGTVQETQYF
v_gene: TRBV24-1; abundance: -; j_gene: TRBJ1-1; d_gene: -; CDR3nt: TGTGCCACCAGGACGGGGAGGAGCACTGAAGCTTTCTTT; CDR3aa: CATRTGRSTEAFF
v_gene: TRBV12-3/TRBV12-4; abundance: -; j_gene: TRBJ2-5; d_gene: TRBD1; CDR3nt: TGTGCCAGCAGTGACTGGGACAGAAAAGAGACCCAGTACTTC; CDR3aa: CASSDWDRKETQYF
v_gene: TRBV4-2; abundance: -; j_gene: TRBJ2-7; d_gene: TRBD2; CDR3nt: TGTGCCAGCAGCCAAGGAGGAGCGGGACCTGGGATATACTACGAGCAGTACTTC; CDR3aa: CASSQGGAGPGIYYEQYF
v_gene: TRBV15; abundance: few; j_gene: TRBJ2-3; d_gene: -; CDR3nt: TGTGCCACCAGCAGCTCAACAATTAGCACAGATACGCAGTATTTT; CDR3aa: CATSSSTISTDTQYF
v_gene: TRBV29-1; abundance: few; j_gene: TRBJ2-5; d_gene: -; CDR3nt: TGCAGCGTCACGGGATTCCAAGAGACCCAGTACTTC; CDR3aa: CSVTGFQETQYF
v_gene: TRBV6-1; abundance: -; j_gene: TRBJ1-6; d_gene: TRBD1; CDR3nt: TGTGCCAGCAGTAGAACAGGGGGGGATTCACCCCTCCACTTT; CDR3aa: CASSRTGGDSPLHF
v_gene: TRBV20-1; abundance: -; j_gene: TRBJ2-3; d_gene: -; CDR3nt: TGCAGTGCTAGAGATCTCGGCGGCAGGGGTACAGATACGCAGTATTTT; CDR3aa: CSARDLGGRGTDTQYF
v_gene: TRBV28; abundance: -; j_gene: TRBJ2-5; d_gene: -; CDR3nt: TGTGCCAGCAGTTTCGCAGGTGTAAGACAAGAGACCCAGTACTTC; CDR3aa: CASSFAGVRQETQYF
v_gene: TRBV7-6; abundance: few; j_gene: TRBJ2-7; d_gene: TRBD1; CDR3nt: TGTGCCAGCAGCGCCGGGACAGGGGAAGGTTACGAGCAGTACTTC; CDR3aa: CASSAGTGEGYEQYF
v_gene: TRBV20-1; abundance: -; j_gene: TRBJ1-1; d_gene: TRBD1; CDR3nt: TGCAGTGCTAGACGGGGACAGGGAAGGATAAACACTGAAGCTTTCTTT; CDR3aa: CSARRGQGRINTEAFF
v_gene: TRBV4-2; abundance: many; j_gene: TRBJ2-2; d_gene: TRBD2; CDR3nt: TGTGCCAGCAGCACCCGAATCTTAGCGGGAGGCACAGTTGGGAACACCGGGGAGCTGTTTTTT; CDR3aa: CASSTRILAGGTVGNTGELFF
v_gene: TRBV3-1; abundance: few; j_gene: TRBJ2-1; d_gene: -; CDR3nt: TGTGCCAGCAGCCATTCTAACAATGAGCAGTTCTTC; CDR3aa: CASSHSNNEQFF
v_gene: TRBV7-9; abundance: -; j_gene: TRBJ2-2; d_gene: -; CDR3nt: TGTGCCAGCAGCTTGTACAGGGTGAGAACCGGGGAGCTGTTTTTT; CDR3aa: CASSLYRVRTGELFF
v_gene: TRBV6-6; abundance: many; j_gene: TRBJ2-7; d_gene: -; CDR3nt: TGTGCCAGCAGTTACTCCTTGGCAGAGCAGTACTTC; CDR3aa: CASSYSLAEQYF
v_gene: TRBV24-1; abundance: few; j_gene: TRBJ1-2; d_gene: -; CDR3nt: TGTGCCACCAGTGATTCCGTTGGGGCTAACTATGGCTACACCTTC; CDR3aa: CATSDSVGANYGYTF
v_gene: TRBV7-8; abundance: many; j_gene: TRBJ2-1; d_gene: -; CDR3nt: TGTGCCAGCAGTGAGCCTAGGAGGGATGAGCAGTTCTTC; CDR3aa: CASSEPRRDEQFF
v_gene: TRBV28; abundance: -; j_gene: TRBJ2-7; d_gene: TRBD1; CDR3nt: TGTGCCAGCAACCCGGGACAGGGAAACGAGCAGTACTTC; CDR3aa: CASNPGQGNEQYF
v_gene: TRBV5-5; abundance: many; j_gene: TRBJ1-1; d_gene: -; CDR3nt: TGTGCCAGCAGGGAGGAAAGGAGTGCTGAAGCTTTCTTT; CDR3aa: CASREERSAEAFF
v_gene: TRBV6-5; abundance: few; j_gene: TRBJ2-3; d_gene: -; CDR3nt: TGTGCCAGCAGTTACTCTAGGGGCTCCGAAGATACGCAGTATTTT; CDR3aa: CASSYSRGSEDTQYF
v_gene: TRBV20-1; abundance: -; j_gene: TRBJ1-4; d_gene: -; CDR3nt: TGCAGTGCCCGGTCCCAGGCAACTAATGAAAAACTGTTTTTT; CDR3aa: CSARSQATNEKLFF
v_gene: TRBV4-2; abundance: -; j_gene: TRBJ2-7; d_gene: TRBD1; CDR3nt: TGTGCCAGCAGCCAAGGGACAGGGGAATCCTACGAGCAGTACTTC; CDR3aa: CASSQGTGESYEQYF
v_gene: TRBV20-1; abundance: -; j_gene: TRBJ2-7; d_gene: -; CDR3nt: TGCAGTGCCCTGGAGGTACTCCCTCCCTACGAGCAGTACTTC; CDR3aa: CSALEVLPPYEQYF
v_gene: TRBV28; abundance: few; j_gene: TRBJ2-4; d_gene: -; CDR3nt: TGTGCCAGCAGTTTCCGCTTTTTTGCGGGGATAGCCAAAAACATTCAGTACTTC; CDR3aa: CASSFRFFAGIAKNIQYF
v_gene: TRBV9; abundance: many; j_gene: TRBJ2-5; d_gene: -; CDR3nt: TGTGCCAGCAGCGGTTCAGACAGGAGCAGCCAAGAGACCCAGTACTTC; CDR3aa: CASSGSDRSSQETQYF
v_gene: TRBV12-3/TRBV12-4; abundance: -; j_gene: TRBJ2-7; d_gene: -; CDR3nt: TGTGCCAGCAGTGCCCAGGGGGGCCAGTGGGACGAGCAGTACTTC; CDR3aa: CASSAQGGQWDEQYF
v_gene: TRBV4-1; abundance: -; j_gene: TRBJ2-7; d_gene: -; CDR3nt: TGCGCCAGCAGCCAAGGGTCCCAGGACCCCTACGAGCAGTACTTC; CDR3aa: CASSQGSQDPYEQYF
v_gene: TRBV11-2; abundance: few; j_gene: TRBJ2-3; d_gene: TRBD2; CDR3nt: TGTGCCAGCAGCTCGGGGACTAGCGGGGGGGCTTATAGCACAGATACGCAGTATTTT; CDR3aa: CASSSGTSGGAYSTDTQYF
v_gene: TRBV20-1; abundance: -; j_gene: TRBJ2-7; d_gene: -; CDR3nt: TGCAGTGCTAAGCCTCTTTTCTACGAGCAGTACTTC; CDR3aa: CSAKPLFYEQYF
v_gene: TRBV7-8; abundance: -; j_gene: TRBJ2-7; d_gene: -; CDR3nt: TGTGCCAGCACCCCCACCGGGACATCCGAGCAGTACTTC; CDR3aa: CASTPTGTSEQYF
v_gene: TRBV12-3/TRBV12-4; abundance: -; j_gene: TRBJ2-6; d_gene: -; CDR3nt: TGTGCCAGCAGCCAGGACGGTGTCGGGGCCAACGTCCTGACTTTC; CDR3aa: CASSQDGVGANVLTF
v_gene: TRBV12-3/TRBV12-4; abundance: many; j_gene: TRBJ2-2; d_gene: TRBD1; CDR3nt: TGTGCCAGTTCGACAGGGGGAACCGGGGAGCTGTTTTTT; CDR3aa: CASSTGGTGELFF
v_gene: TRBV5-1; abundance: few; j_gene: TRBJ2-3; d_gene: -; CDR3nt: TGCGCCAGCAGCTTGGCCGACGGGGCAGATACGCAGTATTTT; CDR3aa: CASSLADGADTQYF